This TCR beta chain originates from a study of cytomegalovirus exposure and HLA in healthy donors. Findings and limits, study-wide: Most likely, a cluster of highly shared sequence variants arose as a sequencing artifact.

Note on this clone: Its target is not known.

The CDR3 runs to 14 residues. Trimming left V 6 bases short and J 3 bases short, with 15 bases between. Germline loops: CDR1 ENHRY, CDR2 SYGVKD. Use of 60 Vbeta and 13 Jbeta primers characterized the PCR. The method was immunoSEQ multiplex PCR; TCRdb's version includes in-frame clones alone and lacks a portion of them. The sample gives about 170,000 clones, about 75% of which show up once; roughly 2% is in the top ten. Sequencing was performed on PBMCs. This clonotype was sampled from a female donor in good health and CMV-seronegative. The chain recombines TRBV10-3 with TRBJ2-7; no reliable D call. CDR3 bases: TGTGCCATCAGCCGTACACAGCATGACTACGAGCAGTACTTC. This codes for CAISRTQHDYEQYF.